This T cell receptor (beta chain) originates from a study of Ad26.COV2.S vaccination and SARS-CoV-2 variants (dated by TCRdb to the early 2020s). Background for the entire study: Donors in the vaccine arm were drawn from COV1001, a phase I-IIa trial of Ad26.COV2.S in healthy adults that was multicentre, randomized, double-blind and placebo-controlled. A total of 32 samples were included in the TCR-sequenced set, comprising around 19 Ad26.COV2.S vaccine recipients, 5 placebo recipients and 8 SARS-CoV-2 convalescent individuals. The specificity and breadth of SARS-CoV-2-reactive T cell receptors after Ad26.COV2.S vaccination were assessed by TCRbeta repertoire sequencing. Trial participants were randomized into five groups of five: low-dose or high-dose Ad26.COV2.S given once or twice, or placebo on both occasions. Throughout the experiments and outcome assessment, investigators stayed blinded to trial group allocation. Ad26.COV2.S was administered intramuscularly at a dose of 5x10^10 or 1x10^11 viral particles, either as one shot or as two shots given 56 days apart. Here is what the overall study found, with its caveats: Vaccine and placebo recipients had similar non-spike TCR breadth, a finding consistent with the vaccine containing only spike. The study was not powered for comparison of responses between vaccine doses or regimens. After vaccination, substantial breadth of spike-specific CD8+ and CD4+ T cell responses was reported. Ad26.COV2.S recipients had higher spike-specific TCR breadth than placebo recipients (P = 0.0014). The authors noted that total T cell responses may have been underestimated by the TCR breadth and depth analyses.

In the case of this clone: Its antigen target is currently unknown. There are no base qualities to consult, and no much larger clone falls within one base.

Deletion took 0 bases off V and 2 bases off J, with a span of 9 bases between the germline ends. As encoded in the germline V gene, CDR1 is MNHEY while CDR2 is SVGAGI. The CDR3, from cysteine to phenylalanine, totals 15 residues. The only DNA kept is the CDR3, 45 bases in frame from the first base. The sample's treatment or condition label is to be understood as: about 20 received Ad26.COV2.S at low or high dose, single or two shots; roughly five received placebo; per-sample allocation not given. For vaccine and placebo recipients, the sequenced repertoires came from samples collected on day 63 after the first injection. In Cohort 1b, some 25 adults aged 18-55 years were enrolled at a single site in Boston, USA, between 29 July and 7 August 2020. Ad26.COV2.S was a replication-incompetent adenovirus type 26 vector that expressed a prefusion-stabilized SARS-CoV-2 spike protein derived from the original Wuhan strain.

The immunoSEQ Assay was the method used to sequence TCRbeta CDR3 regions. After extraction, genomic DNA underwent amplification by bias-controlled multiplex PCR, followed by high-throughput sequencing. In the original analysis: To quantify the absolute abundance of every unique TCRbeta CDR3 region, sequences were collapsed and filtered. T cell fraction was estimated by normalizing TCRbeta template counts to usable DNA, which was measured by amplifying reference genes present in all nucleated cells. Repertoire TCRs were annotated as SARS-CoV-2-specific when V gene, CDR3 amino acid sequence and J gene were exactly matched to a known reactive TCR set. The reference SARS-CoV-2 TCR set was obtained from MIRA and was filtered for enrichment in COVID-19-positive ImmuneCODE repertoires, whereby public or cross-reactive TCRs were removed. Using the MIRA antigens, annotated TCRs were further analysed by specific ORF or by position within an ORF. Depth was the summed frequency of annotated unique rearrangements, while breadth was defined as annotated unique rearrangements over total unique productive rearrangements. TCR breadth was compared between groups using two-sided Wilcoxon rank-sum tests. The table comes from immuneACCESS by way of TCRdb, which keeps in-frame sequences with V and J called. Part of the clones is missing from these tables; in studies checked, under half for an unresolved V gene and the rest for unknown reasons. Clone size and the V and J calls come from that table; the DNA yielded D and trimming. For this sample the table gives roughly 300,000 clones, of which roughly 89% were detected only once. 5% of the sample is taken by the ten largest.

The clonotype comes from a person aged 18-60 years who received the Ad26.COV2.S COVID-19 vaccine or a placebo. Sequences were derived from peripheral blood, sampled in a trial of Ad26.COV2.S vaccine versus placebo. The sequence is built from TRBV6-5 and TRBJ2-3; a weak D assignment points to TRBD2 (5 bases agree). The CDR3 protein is CASSYSEGNTDTQYF. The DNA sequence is TGTGCCAGCAGTTACTCCGAGGGAAACACAGATACGCAGTATTTT.